Following are 26 T cell receptor beta chains from one sample sequenced in a study of beta chain features in type 1 diabetes. What these receptors recognize is not known. Investigators reverse transcribed all isolated RNA, so they sequenced expressed TCRB transcripts. Method: immunoSEQ multiplex PCR; TCRdb's copy keeps in-frame clones and lacks some. The table has around 100,000 clones, 28% seen once. General study points: A moderate, significant TCRB CDR3 shortening appeared in type 1 diabetes across four CD4+ subsets.

Sequencing was performed on central memory CD4+ T cells from blood. Receptors were obtained from a woman aged 18-29 years with type 1 diabetes.

The V gene is TRBV27, the J gene TRBJ2-7, with TRBD1 identical over 7 bases. J was trimmed by 0 bases and V by 3 bases; bases with no gene match: 5. The V gene's germline CDR1 is MNHEY and CDR2 SMNVEV (reference sequence). The CDR3 is 15 residues long. The CDR3 DNA follows: TGTGCCAGCAGTTTCACAGGGGTCAGCTCCTACGAGCAGTACTTC. This translates into CASSFTGVSSYEQYF.

This clone was picked up a small number of times. The rearrangement links TRBV4-3 to TRBJ1-2, with 7 bases that match TRBD1. Germline CDR1 reads LGHNA; CDR2 reads YSLEER. The CDR3 is 13 residues long. Germline trimming cut 0 bases from V and 10 bases from J; bases unmatched to any gene: 5. CDR3 coding DNA: TGCGCCAGCAGCCAAGATCCCGACAGGGACTACACCTTC. Amino acids: CASSQDPDRDYTF.

V gene TRBV28 combines with J gene TRBJ1-1; TRBD1 aligns across 10 bases. V gave up 7 bases and J gave up 5 bases; unmatched junction bases: 7. The CDR3 loop spans 14 amino acids. Germline V gene sequence: CDR1 MDHEN, CDR2 SYDVKM. In DNA, the CDR3 is TGTGCCAGCACCACGGGACAGGGGCGAACTGAAGCTTTCTTT. This sequence encodes CASTTGQGRTEAFF.

The chain combines TRBV6-1 with TRBJ1-3; D not resolved. This CDR3 has 15 amino acids. CDR1 is MNHNS, CDR2 SASEGT, per germline. V lost 5 bases to trimming and J lost 1 base, with 12 bases between them. The CDR3 nucleotides read TGTGCCAGCAGTTTACAACAGCTTTCTGGAAACACCATATATTTT. It yields the protein CASSLQQLSGNTIYF.

This clone was seen a few times. The J gene is TRBJ1-3, the V gene TRBV5-1; no clear D gene. The germline gives CDR1 SGHRS, CDR2 YFSETQ. Trimming took 0 bases from V and 8 from J, leaving 12 bases between them. This CDR3 spans 14 amino acids. This CDR3 is CASSLANRGDTIYF. The CDR3 DNA reads as TGCGCCAGCAGCTTGGCCAACCGGGGAGACACCATATATTTT.

With regard to this clone: Sequence at one end of the junction differs from germline and may be a read error. The chain links TRBV19 to TRBJ2-7; possible D gene TRBD2, 5 bases. The CDR3 loop spans 14 amino acids. Germline values: CDR1 LNHDA, CDR2 SQIVND (reference sequence). CDR3 amino acids: CASSGRLTSSEQYF. CDR3 coding DNA: TGTGCCAGTAGTGGACGACTAACGTCCTCCGAGCAGTACTTC.

On this clone itself: The sample contains more than one DNA sequence encoding this CDR3. The chain is built from TRBV29-1 and TRBJ2-3, with 7 bases lining up with TRBD2. This CDR3 has 14 residues. Germline V gene lookup returns CDR1 SQVTM and CDR2 ANQGSEA. V lost 1 base and J lost 2; bases outside the gene matches: 3. CDR3 in DNA: TGCAGCGTTGAAGGGCTAGCGGACACAGATACGCAGTATTTT. It yields the protein CSVEGLADTDTQYF.

J is TRBJ1-5 and V is TRBV6-6; 8 bases line up with TRBD1. V lost 5 bases and J lost 5; bases outside the gene matches: 2. Germline lookup yields CDR1 MNHNY and CDR2 SVGAGI (reference sequence). The CDR3 length is 13 residues. CDR3 DNA: TGTGCCAGCAGTACACAGGGGGATCAGCCCCAGCATTTT. It yields the protein CASSTQGDQPQHF.

In DNA form, the CDR3 reads TGTGCCAGCAGTTGGACAGGGCGAAACAATCAGCCCCAGCATTTT. Amino acid sequence: CASSWTGRNNQPQHF. This chain connects TRBV2 to TRBJ1-5; 8 positions agree with TRBD1. The CDR3 is 15 residues long. Germline V gene sequence: CDR1 SNHLY, CDR2 FYNNEI. V trimming: 5 bases; J trimming: 3 bases; junction bases outside the gene matches: 6.

This clone has more than one count but fewer than ten. The CDR3 here is CAWSVTGSRTIYF. For the CDR3, the DNA is TGTGCCTGGAGTGTAACAGGCAGCCGGACCATATATTTT. This chain links TRBV30 with TRBJ1-3; tentative D call: TRBD1 (5 bases). Trimming removed 0 bases from V and 10 bases from J, with 13 bases in between. The CDR3 has 13 residues. Per germline, CDR1 GTSNPN and CDR2 SVGIG (reference sequence).

This rearrangement joins TRBV7-2 to TRBJ1-2, with TRBD1 matching over 8 bases. CDR3 length: 15 amino acids. V gave up 1 base and J gave up 5 bases; unmatched junction bases: 6. Germline V gives CDR1 SGHTA, CDR2 FQGNSA. The CDR3 bases are TGTGCCAGCAGCTTAGAGTCCGGACAGGGATATGGCTACACCTTC. It specifies CASSLESGQGYGYTF.

CDR3 loop: CASSREIGGELFF. The CDR3 bases are TGTGCCAGCAGCCGGGAGATCGGCGGGGAGCTGTTTTTT. J is TRBJ2-2 and V is TRBV2, with D perhaps TRBD2 (6 bases). CDR1 and CDR2 (germline): SNHLY, FYNNEI. The length of the CDR3 is 13 residues. V gave up 6 bases and J gave up 7 bases, with 12 bases separating them.

There are a few counts of this clone. This chain joins TRBV27 and TRBJ2-7, with D possibly being TRBD1 (6 bases). Germline values: CDR1 MNHEY, CDR2 SMNVEV (reference sequence). CDR3 length equals 16 residues. The V gene lost 0 bases and the J gene lost 0 bases, with 12 bases spanning the gap. Written as DNA, the CDR3 is TGTGCCAGCAGTTTATCCGGGACACACAACTCCTACGAGCAGTACTTC. It yields the protein CASSLSGTHNSYEQYF.

This clone was detected only once. The V and J genes are TRBV5-5 and TRBJ2-3; 8 bases agree with TRBD2. The CDR3 totals 17 residues. CDR1 and CDR2 from the germline V gene are SGHKS and YYEKEE (reference sequence). The ends lost 2 bases at V and 0 bases at J; junction bases unmatched: 8. In nucleotides, the CDR3 is TGTGCCAGCAGCTTAGCGGGAGTTGGTAAGAGCACAGATACGCAGTATTTT. It specifies CASSLAGVGKSTDTQYF.

This clone was seen a handful of times. V gene TRBV18 combines with J gene TRBJ1-4; D gene ambiguous. The CDR3 is made up of 14 amino acids. Germline V gives CDR1 KGHSH, CDR2 LQKENI. Trimming left V 1 base short and J 6 bases short, with 9 bases between. CDR3 residues: CASSPLLSDEKLFF. For the CDR3, the DNA is TGTGCCAGCTCACCACTCCTCTCTGATGAAAAACTGTTTTTT.

The chain carries TRBV13 and TRBJ2-3; D unresolved. Trimming stripped 1 base from V and 1 base from J, with 9 bases between. The CDR3 runs to 15 residues. Germline V gives CDR1 PRHDT, CDR2 FYEKMQ (reference sequence). CDR3 nucleotides: TGTGCCAGCAGCTTAGTTGGGCAGGGCACAGATACGCAGTATTTT. Translation gives CASSLVGQGTDTQYF.

V usage is TRBV28 and J usage is TRBJ1-1; no definite D call. With 2 bases removed from V and 8 bases from J, the gap between germline ends came to 12 bases. CDR3 length equals 13 residues. Germline assignment: CDR1 MDHEN and CDR2 SYDVKM. CDR3 amino acids: CASSLDFTQEAFF. Written as DNA, the CDR3 is TGTGCCAGCAGTTTAGACTTTACGCAAGAAGCTTTCTTT. Variable domain in full (rest from reference TRBV28 and TRBJ1-1): DVKVTQSSRYLVKRTGEKVFLECVQDMDHENMFWYRQDPGLGLRLIYFSYDVKMKEKGDIPEGYSVSREKKERFSLILESASTNQTSMYLCASSLDFTQEAFFGQGTRLTVV.

CDR3 protein: CSADKRGELFF. The CDR3 DNA reads TGCAGTGCTGACAAGCGGGGGGAGCTGTTTTTT. J is TRBJ2-2 and V is TRBV20-1, with D perhaps matching TRBD2 (5 bases). Between the trimmed V and J ends, which lost 5 bases and 8 bases, there was a span of 9 bases. Germline V gene lookup returns CDR1 DFQATT and CDR2 SNEGSKA (reference sequence). This CDR3 contains 11 residues.

This clone has a count of ten or more. This chain links TRBV19 with TRBJ1-5; 7 bases agree with TRBD1. Germline CDR1 reads LNHDA; CDR2 reads SQIVND (reference sequence). The CDR3 runs 15 residues. V shed 8 bases and J 11 bases; nucleotides not matched to a gene: 18. CDR3 nucleotides: TGTGCCAGTGACAAGGGCAGGGGGGCCCTCGGGACCCAGCATTTT. Protein product: CASDKGRGALGTQHF.

This clone was seen many times. The chain uses TRBV30 and TRBJ1-5; possibly TRBD1 for D (6 bases). Germline values: CDR1 GTSNPN, CDR2 SVGIG (reference sequence). CDR3 length: 15 residues. Trimming cost V 2 bases and J 6 bases, with 17 bases left between them. CDR3 in DNA: TGTGCCTGGAGTCAAGGACAGCTCAGGAGTCAGCCCCAGCATTTT. It encodes CAWSQGQLRSQPQHF.

The J gene is TRBJ2-5, the V gene TRBV29-1; 10 positions agree with TRBD2. The V and J ends lost 1 base and 4 bases, in that order; junction bases with no gene match: 12. The germline V gene has CDR1 SQVTM and CDR2 ANQGSEA. This CDR3 comprises 17 residues. The CDR3 region is CSVEALAGALRGETQYF. CDR3 DNA: TGCAGCGTTGAAGCGCTAGCGGGAGCCCTCCGGGGAGAGACCCAGTACTTC.

Only a few counts were recorded for this clone. The chain is built from TRBV7-9 and TRBJ2-1; 8 nucleotides line up with TRBD1. The J segment lost 8 bases and the V segment lost 5 bases, leaving 11 bases of the junction unmatched. The germline V gene has CDR1 SEHNR and CDR2 FQNEAQ (reference sequence). The CDR3 covers 15 residues. The CDR3 DNA sequence: TGTGCCAGCAGCCGAGGACAGGGTATGGGCTATGAGCAGTTCTTC. Translating it yields CASSRGQGMGYEQFF.

The chain carries TRBV7-2 and TRBJ1-1; 7 nucleotides agree with TRBD1. With V trimmed by 4 bases and J by 2 bases, 7 bases remained unmatched. The CDR3 is made up of 15 amino acids. Germline values: CDR1 SGHTA, CDR2 FQGNSA. CDR3 sequence (DNA): TGTGCCAGCAGCTCGTACTACAGGGGAAACACTGAAGCTTTCTTT. It specifies CASSSYYRGNTEAFF.

The J gene is TRBJ2-7, the V gene TRBV4-1, with TRBD2 identical over 7 bases. The germline CDR1 and CDR2 sequences are MGHRA and YSYEKL. The V gene end was trimmed by 0 bases and the J gene end by 4 bases; junction bases not matched to a gene: 9. The CDR3 spans 16 residues. CDR3 in DNA: TGCGCCAGCAGCCAAGAGCCGAGCGGGAATGTTTACGAGCAGTACTTC. Translation gives CASSQEPSGNVYEQYF.

The gene calls are TRBV30 and TRBJ2-1, with 15 bases that match TRBD2. CDR1 and CDR2 (germline): GTSNPN, SVGIG (reference sequence). With 2 bases clipped from V and 8 bases from J, the junction kept 7 bases outside the gene matches. This CDR3 contains 16 residues. CDR3 amino acids: CAWSLGLAGGVDEQFF. As DNA, the CDR3 is TGTGCCTGGAGTCTAGGACTAGCGGGAGGGGTAGATGAGCAGTTCTTC.

The J gene is TRBJ2-1, the V gene TRBV30, with D possibly TRBD1 on 5 matching bases. Germline V gene lookup returns CDR1 GTSNPN and CDR2 SVGIG (reference sequence). V lost 0 bases to trimming and J lost 13 bases, with 16 bases between them. This CDR3 contains 13 residues. The CDR3 DNA follows: TGTGCCTGGAGTGTACAGGATGGCGAAATCCAGTTCTTC. Protein sequence: CAWSVQDGEIQFF.